The 2 T cell receptor beta chains reported below all come from one sample, sequenced in a study of cytomegalovirus exposure and HLA in healthy donors. The PCR used 60 Vbeta and 13 Jbeta primers. TCRdb's copy holds only in-frame clones and misses some; the assay was immunoSEQ multiplex PCR. This table holds 150,000 to 200,000 clones, 84% found once. Sequenced input: PBMCs. The receptors were gathered from a man aged 18 to 30 in good health and CMV-seronegative.

This clone has only one observation. V gene TRBV5-5 combines with J gene TRBJ2-1; D is unclear. The germline gives CDR1 SGHKS, CDR2 YYEKEE (reference sequence). V dropped 2 bases and J dropped 4 bases, with 4 bases sitting between them. The CDR3 is made up of 12 amino acids. The CDR3 here is CASSFVYNEQFF. DNA of the CDR3: TGTGCCAGCAGCTTCGTATACAATGAGCAGTTCTTC.

The rearrangement joins TRBV27 to TRBJ2-1; TRBD2 might be the D (6 bases). Germline-derived CDR1 and CDR2 are MNHEY and SMNVEV (reference sequence). CDR3 length: 13 residues. Trimming removed 6 bases at V and 13 bases at J, with 19 bases between. This CDR3 reads CASSSGTRRYQFF. CDR3 DNA: TGTGCCAGCAGCTCCGGGACTCGCCGATACCAGTTCTTC.